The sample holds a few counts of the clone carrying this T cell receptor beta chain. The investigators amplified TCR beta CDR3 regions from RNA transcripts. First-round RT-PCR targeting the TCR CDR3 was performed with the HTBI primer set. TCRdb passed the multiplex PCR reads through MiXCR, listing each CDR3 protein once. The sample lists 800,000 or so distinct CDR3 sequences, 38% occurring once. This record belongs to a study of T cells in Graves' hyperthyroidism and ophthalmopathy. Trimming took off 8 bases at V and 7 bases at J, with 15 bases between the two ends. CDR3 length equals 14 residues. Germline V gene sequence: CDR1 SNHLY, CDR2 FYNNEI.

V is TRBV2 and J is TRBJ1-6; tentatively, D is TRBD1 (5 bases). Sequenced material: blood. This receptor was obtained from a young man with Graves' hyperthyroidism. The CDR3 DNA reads TGTGCCAGCGGTGGGACTGGCGGGAATTCACCCCTCCACTTT. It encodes CASGGTGGNSPLHF. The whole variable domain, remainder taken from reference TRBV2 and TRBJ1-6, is EPEVTQTPSHQVTQMGQEVILRCVPISNHLYFYWYRQILGQKVEFLVSFYNNEISEKSEIFDDQFSVERPDGSNFTLKIRSTKLEDSAMYFCASGGTGGNSPLHFGNGTRLTVT.